This TCR beta chain was retrieved from a study of early T cells in non-severe SARS-CoV-2 infection. The overall study: RNA in bulk from unsorted whole blood was sequenced, and chains were unpaired.

The TCR library protocol was used to attach unique molecular identifiers. These identifiers were attached to individual cDNA molecules. Each CDR3 protein gets one entry after TCRdb re-called the 5' RACE reads with MiXCR. The profile shows under 45,000 distinct CDR3 sequences, 5% to 5.5% of them singletons. There are many counts of this clonotype. Its specificity is not known. Points from the study as a whole: Clonotype matching in VDJdb favored anti-spike CD8 responses and did not capture private and CD4 specificities.

V shed 4 bases and J shed 1 base, with 7 bases lying between them. The CDR3 covers 12 residues. The germline CDR1 and CDR2 sequences are SQVTM and ANQGSEA. This specimen consisted of whole blood, obtained at baseline. This TCR derives from an adult who was a healthcare worker with PCR-confirmed SARS-CoV-2 infection or an uninfected control (not recorded which). The chain uses TRBV29-1 and TRBJ2-5; D not certain. The CDR3 nucleotides read TGCAGCGTTGGATTCTCCCAAGAGACCCAGTACTTC. This sequence encodes CSVGFSQETQYF.